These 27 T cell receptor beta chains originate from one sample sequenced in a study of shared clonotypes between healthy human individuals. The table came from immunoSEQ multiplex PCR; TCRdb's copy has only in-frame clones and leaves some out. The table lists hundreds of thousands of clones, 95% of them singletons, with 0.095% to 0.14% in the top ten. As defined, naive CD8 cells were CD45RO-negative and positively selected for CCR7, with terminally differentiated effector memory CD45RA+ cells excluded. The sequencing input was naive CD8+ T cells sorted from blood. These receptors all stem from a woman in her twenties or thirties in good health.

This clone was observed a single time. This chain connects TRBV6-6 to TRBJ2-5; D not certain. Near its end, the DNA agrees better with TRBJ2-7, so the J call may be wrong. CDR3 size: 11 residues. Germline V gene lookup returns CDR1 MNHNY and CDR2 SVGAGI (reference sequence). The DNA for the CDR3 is TGTGCCAGCAGTTACCGGGACGAGCAGTACTTC. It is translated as CASSYRDEQYF.

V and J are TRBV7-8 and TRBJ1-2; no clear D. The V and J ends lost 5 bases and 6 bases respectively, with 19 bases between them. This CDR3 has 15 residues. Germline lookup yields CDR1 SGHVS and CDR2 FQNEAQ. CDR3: CASSIRRVALHGYTF. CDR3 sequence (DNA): TGTGCCAGCAGCATCCGACGGGTGGCTCTACATGGCTACACCTTC.

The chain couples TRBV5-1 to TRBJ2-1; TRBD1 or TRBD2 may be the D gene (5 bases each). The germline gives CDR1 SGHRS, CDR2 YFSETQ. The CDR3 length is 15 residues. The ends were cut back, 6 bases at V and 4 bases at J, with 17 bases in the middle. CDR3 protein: CASTLGREVYNEQFF. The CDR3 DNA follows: TGCGCCAGCACTTTGGGACGCGAGGTATACAATGAGCAGTTCTTC.

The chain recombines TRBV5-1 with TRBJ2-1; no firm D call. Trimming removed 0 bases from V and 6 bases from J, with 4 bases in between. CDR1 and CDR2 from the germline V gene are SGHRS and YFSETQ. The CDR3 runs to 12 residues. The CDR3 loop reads CASSLVSNEQFF. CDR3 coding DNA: TGCGCCAGCAGCTTGGTTTCCAATGAGCAGTTCTTC.

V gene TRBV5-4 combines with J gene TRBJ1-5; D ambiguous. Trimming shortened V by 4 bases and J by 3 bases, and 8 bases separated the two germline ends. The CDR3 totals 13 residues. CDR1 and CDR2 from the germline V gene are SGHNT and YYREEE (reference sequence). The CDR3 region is CASSKGFNQPQHF. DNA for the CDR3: TGTGCCAGCAGCAAGGGTTTCAATCAGCCCCAGCATTTT.

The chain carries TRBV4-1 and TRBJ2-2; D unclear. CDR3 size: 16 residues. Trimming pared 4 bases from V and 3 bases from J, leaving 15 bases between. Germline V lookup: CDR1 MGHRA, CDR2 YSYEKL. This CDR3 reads CASSPGLLRDTGELFF. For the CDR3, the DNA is TGCGCCAGCAGCCCCGGGCTCTTACGCGACACCGGGGAGCTGTTTTTT.

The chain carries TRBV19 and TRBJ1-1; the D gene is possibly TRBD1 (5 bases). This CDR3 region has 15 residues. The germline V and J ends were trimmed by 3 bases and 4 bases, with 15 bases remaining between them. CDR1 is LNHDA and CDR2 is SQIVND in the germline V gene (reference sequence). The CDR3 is CASSITVGEGTEAFF. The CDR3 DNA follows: TGTGCCAGTAGTATTACGGTAGGGGAGGGCACTGAAGCTTTCTTT.

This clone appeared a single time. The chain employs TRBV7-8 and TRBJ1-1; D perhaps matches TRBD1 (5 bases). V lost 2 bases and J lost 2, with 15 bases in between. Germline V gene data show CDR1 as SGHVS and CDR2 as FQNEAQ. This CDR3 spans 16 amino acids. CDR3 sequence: CASSLRAGTVNTEAFF. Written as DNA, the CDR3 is TGTGCCAGCAGCTTAAGGGCCGGGACCGTAAACACTGAAGCTTTCTTT. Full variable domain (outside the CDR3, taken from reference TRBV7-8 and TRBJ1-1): GAGVSQSPRYKVAKRGQDVALRCDPISGHVSLFWYQQALGQGPEFLTYFQNEAQLDKSGLPSDRFFAERPEGSVSTLKIQRTQQEDSAVYLCASSLRAGTVNTEAFFGQGTRLTVV.

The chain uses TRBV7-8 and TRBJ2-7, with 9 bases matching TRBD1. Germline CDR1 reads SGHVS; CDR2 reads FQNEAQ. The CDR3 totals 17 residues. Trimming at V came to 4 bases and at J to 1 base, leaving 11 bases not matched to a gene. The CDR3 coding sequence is TGTGCCAGCAGCTCACGGACGGAGGGACAGGGATCCTACGAGCAGTACTTC. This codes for CASSSRTEGQGSYEQYF.

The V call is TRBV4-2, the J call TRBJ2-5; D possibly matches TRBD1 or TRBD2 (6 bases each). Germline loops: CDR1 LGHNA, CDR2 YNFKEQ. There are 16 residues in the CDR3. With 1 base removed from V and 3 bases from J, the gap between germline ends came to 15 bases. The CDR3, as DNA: TGTGCCAGCAGCCAAGTAGCGGAGGGGGTCGAAGAGACCCAGTACTTC. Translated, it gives CASSQVAEGVEETQYF.

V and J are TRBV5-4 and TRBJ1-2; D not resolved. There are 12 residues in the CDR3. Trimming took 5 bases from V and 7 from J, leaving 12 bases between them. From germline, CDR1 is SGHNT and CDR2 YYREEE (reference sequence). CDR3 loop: CASRAPNLGYTF. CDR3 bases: TGTGCCAGCAGAGCCCCGAACCTTGGCTACACCTTC.

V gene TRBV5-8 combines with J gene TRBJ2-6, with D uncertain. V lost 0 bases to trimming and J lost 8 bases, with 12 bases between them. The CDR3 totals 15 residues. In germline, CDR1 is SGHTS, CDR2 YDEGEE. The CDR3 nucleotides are TGTGCCAGCAGCTTGGAATCCCCAGGTCCCAACGTCCTGACTTTC. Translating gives CASSLESPGPNVLTF.

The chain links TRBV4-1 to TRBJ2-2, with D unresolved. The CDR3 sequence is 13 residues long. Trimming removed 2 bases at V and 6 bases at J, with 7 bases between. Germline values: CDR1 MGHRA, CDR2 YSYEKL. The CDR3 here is CASSQYLAGELFF. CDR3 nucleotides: TGCGCCAGCAGCCAATACTTGGCCGGGGAGCTGTTTTTT.

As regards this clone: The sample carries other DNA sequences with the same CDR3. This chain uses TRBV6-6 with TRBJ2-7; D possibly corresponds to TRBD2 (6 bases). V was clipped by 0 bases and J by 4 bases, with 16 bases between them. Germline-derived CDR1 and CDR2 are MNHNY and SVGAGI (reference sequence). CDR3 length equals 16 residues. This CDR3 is CASSYSWSGSIYEQYF. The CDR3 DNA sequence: TGTGCCAGCAGTTACTCGTGGTCCGGGAGTATATACGAGCAGTACTTC.

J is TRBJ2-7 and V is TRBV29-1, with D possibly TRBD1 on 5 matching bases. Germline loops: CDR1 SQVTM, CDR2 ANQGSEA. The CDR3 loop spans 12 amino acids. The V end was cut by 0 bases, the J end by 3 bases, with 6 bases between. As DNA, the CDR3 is TGCAGCGTTGAAGACAGGGACTACGAGCAGTACTTC. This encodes CSVEDRDYEQYF.

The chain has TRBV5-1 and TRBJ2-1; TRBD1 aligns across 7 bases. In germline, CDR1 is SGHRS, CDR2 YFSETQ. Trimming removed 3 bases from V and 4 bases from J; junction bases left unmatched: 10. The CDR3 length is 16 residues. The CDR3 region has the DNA TGCGCCAGCAGCTCAACAGGGGAAAACCCATACAATGAGCAGTTCTTC. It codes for CASSSTGENPYNEQFF.

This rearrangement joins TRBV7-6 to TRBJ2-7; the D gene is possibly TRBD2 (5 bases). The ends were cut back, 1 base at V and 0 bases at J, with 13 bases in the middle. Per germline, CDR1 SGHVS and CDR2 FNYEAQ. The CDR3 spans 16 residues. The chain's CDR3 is CASSLGRSTSSYEQYF. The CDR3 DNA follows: TGTGCCAGCAGCTTAGGGAGGAGTACCAGCTCCTACGAGCAGTACTTC. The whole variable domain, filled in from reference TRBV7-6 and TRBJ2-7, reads GAGVSQSPRYKVTKRGQDVALRCDPISGHVSLYWYRQALGQGPEFLTYFNYEAQQDKSGLPNDRFSAERPEGSISTLTIQRTEQRDSAMYRCASSLGRSTSSYEQYFGPGTRLTVT.

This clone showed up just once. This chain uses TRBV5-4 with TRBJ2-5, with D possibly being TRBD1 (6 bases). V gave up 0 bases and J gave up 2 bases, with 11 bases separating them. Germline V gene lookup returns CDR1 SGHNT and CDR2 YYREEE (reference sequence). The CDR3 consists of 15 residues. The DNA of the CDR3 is TGTGCCAGCAGCTTGGAGGGGACACAACAAGAGACCCAGTACTTC. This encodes CASSLEGTQQETQYF.

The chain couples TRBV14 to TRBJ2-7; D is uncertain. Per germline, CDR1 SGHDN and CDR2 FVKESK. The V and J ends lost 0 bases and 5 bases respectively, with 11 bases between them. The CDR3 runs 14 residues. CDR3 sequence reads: CASSQENSLHEQYF. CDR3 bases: TGTGCCAGCAGCCAAGAGAACAGCCTCCACGAGCAGTACTTC.

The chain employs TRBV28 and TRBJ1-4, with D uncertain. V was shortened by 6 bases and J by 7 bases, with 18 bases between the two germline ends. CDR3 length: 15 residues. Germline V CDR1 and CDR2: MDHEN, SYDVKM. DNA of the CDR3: TGTGCCAGCAGCCCTGACCTGAATGGCGGTGAAAAACTGTTTTTT. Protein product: CASSPDLNGGEKLFF.

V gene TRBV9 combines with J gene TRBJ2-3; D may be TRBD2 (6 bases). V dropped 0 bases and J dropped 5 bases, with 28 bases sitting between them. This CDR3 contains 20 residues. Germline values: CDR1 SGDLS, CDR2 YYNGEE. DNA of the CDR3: TGTGCCAGCAGCGTAGCCCGTGGGGTAGCGGAGCGCCCATATGGAGATACGCAGTATTTT. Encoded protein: CASSVARGVAERPYGDTQYF.

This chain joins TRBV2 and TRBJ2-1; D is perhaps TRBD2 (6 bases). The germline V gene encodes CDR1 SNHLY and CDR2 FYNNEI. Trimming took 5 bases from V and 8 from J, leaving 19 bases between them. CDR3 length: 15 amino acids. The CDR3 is CASSLAGGGVDEQFF. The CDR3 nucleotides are TGTGCCAGCAGTCTGGCAGGAGGAGGGGTCGATGAGCAGTTCTTC.

The CDR3 bases are TGTGCCAGCAGCCAAGAATTACTAGCGGATAGGCAGTTCTTC. This encodes CASSQELLADRQFF. This sequence joins TRBV4-2 and TRBJ2-1; 8 nucleotides match TRBD2. Germline values: CDR1 LGHNA, CDR2 YNFKEQ. V lost 0 bases to trimming and J lost 12 bases; unmatched junction nucleotides: 7. The CDR3 is 14 amino acids.

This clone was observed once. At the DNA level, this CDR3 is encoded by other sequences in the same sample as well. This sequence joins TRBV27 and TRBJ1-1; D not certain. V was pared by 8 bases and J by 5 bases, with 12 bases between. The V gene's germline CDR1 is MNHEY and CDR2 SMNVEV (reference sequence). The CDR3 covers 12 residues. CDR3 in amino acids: CASLSGGTEAFF. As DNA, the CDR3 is TGTGCCAGCTTGTCGGGAGGAACTGAAGCTTTCTTT.

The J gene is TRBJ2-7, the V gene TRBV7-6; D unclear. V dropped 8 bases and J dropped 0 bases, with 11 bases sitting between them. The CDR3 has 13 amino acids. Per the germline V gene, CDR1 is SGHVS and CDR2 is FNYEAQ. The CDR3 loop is CASGFGPSYEQYF. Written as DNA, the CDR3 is TGTGCCAGCGGATTTGGGCCCTCCTACGAGCAGTACTTC.

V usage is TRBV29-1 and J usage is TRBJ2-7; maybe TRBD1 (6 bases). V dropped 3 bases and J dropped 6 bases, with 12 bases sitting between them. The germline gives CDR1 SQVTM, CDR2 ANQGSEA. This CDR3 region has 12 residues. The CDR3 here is CSVDTGLTEQYF. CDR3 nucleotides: TGCAGCGTTGATACAGGGCTTACCGAGCAGTACTTC.

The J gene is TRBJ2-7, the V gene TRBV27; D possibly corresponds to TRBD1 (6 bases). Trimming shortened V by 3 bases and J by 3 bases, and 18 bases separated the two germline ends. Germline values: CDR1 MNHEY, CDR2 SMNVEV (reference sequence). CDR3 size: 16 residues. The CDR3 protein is CASSLGTLGQFYEQYF. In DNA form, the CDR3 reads TGTGCCAGCAGTTTGGGGACATTGGGACAATTCTACGAGCAGTACTTC.